This T cell receptor beta chain appears in the sequencing data of a study of shared clonotypes between healthy human individuals. Study findings and constraints: Blood was the only sampled material, and tissue repertoires likely differ.

This clone was counted a few times. No antigen is known for it. Using immunoSEQ multiplex PCR, the repertoire was profiled, and TCRdb retains in-frame clones only, with some absent. Here the sample spans over 2 million clones, 85% to 95% being singletons. V gave up 6 bases and J gave up 7 bases, with 6 bases separating them. The CDR3 has 10 amino acids. The V gene's germline CDR1 is MNHNS and CDR2 SASEGT. This chain links TRBV6-1 with TRBJ1-1; D is ambiguous. The source of this sequence is a man in his late teens or twenties in good health. Some clones in this sample may be carry-over from other donors' samples. The sample comprised naive CD4+ T cells from PBMCs. This sample's subset: CD45RA+ positively selected. CDR3 in amino acids: CASRAFEAFF. The CDR3 nucleotides read TGTGCCAGCAGAGCCTTTGAAGCTTTCTTT.